This T cell receptor (beta chain) originates from a study of regulatory T cells in long-lasting Graves disease. Time point of the sample: persistent/refractory GD, antithyroid drugs over 5 years with positive TRAb. PBMC-extracted RNA yielded the TCR library. Arm-PCR of CDR3 regions and iRepertoire HTBI primers were used to build TCR beta libraries. A single record per CDR3 protein comes from TCRdb applying MiXCR to the multiplex PCR reads. The data hold 650,000 to 700,000 distinct CDR3 sequences, with around 32% observed a single time. In regard to this clonotype: Germline and junction disagree at one end, which may indicate a read error.

The sequence was obtained from a female donor with Graves disease. The material sequenced was peripheral blood mononuclear cells (PBMCs), taken when the disease was refractory, from a patient treated with antithyroid drugs.

The CDR3: CASSVGGTVGYEQHF. Here the CDR3 DNA reads TGTGCCAGCAGCGTAGGTGGGACGGTAGGCTACGAGCAGCACTTC. This rearrangement joins TRBV9 to TRBJ2-7; the D call may be TRBD1 or TRBD2 (5 bases each). The germline V gene encodes CDR1 SGDLS and CDR2 YYNGEE. The CDR3 is 15 amino acids.